This T cell receptor (beta chain) stems from a study of preoperative IRX-2 immunotherapy in early breast cancer. The repertoire was sequenced with immunoSEQ multiplex PCR; TCRdb's copy has only in-frame clones and lacks some. The sample records some 3,300 clones, more than 65% being singletons. Noted treatment: preoperative locoregional IRX-2 cytokine immunotherapy. Samples came from a phase Ib trial of preoperative locoregional IRX-2 cytokine immunotherapy. The CDR3 runs to 15 residues. CDR1 and CDR2 from the germline V gene are LNHDA and SQIVND (reference sequence). Between the trimmed V and J ends, which lost 3 bases and 7 bases, there was a span of 15 bases.

The clonotype originates from a human donor with breast cancer. The material sequenced was tumor tissue, taken after IRX-2 immunotherapy. This chain connects TRBV19 to TRBJ1-4, with no clear D. CDR3 in DNA: TGTGCCAGTAGTATTCTTGGGCCGAACGGTGAAAAACTGTTTTTT. It encodes CASSILGPNGEKLFF.